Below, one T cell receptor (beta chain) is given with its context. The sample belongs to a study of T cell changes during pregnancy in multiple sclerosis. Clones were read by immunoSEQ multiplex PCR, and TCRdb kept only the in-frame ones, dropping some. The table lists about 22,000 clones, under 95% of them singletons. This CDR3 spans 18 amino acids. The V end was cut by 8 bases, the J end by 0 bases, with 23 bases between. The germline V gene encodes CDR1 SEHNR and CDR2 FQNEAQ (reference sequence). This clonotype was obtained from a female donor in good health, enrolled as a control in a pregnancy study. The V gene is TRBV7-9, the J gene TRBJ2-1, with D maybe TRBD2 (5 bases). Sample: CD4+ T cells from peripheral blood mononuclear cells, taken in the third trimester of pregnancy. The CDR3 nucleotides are TGTGCCAGCGGGCCTTACGGGATGGCGCCGAGCTCCTACAATGAGCAGTTCTTC. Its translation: CASGPYGMAPSSYNEQFF.